What follows are 9 T cell receptor beta chains derived from one specimen sequenced in a study of T-cell reconstitution after alpha-beta-depleted transplantation in children. As it was prepared, the TCRbeta library received unique molecular identifiers. From the PCR reads, TCRdb called clonotypes with MiXCR, one entry per CDR3 protein. The table has hundreds of thousands of distinct CDR3 sequences, 9.5% to 15% seen once; the top ten hold roughly 2.8%. The starting material was PBMCs from the stem cell graft donor, obtained from the stem cell graft. These receptor sequences come from a human donor who donated a stem cell graft to a child with acute lymphoblastic leukemia.

The V gene is TRBV12-3 or TRBV12-4, the J gene TRBJ2-3; D remains unclear. The V end was cut by 5 bases, the J end by 2 bases, with 17 bases between. The CDR3 is 16 residues long. CDR3 nucleotides: TGTGCCAGCAGTCCAGTCCCTGACGGACCCACAGATACGCAGTATTTT. Translating it yields CASSPVPDGPTDTQYF.

This rearrangement joins TRBV6-2 or TRBV6-3 to TRBJ1-5, with D tentatively TRBD1 (5 bases). The ends were cut back, 2 bases at V and 0 bases at J, with 17 bases in the middle. Germline V gives CDR1 MNHEY, CDR2 SVGEGT. This CDR3 has 18 amino acids. CDR3 residues: CASSYDRQKGYSNQPQHF. The CDR3 nucleotides are TGTGCCAGCAGTTACGACCGACAGAAAGGGTATAGCAATCAGCCCCAGCATTTT.

This clonotype was seen more than once but under ten times. V and J are TRBV28 and TRBJ2-7; tentatively, D is TRBD2 (5 bases). Trimming stripped 7 bases from V and 2 bases from J, with 6 bases between. Germline V gene data show CDR1 as MDHEN and CDR2 as SYDVKM. There are 11 residues in the CDR3. CDR3 in DNA: TGTGCCAGCAAAGCGGCCTACGAGCAGTACTTC. It translates to CASKAAYEQYF. Full variable domain (outside the CDR3, taken from reference TRBV28 and TRBJ2-7): DVKVTQSSRYLVKRTGEKVFLECVQDMDHENMFWYRQDPGLGLRLIYFSYDVKMKEKGDIPEGYSVSREKKERFSLILESASTNQTSMYLCASKAAYEQYFGPGTRLTVT.

This clonotype was recorded at least ten times. This chain connects TRBV20-1 to TRBJ1-1, with D perhaps matching TRBD1 (6 bases). Germline V CDR1 and CDR2: DFQATT, SNEGSKA (reference sequence). The V end was cut by 1 base, the J end by 5 bases, with 11 bases between. The CDR3 is 13 residues long. The CDR3 here is CSARARGRTEAFF. The DNA of the CDR3 is TGCAGTGCTAGAGCGAGGGGGAGGACTGAAGCTTTCTTT.

This clonotype was picked up many times. The chain uses TRBV20-1 and TRBJ1-3; 11 positions agree with TRBD1. CDR1 and CDR2 (germline): DFQATT, SNEGSKA (reference sequence). This CDR3 contains 14 residues. V gave up 5 bases and J gave up 4 bases; unmatched junction bases: 4. The CDR3 nucleotides read TGCAGTGCTGGACAGGGGGCGGAAGGAAACACCATATATTTT. This sequence encodes CSAGQGAEGNTIYF.

This clonotype was counted between two and nine times. The genes are TRBV10-3 and TRBJ1-2; a possible D gene is TRBD1 (6 bases). The CDR3 sequence is 14 residues long. V was cut by 2 bases and J by 8 bases, with 15 bases left in between. The V gene's germline CDR1 is ENHRY and CDR2 SYGVKD. The CDR3 sequence: CAISEQGAGDGYTF. CDR3 coding DNA: TGTGCCATCAGTGAGCAAGGGGCAGGGGACGGCTACACCTTC.

This clonotype was seen only a few times. The chain recombines TRBV3-1 with TRBJ1-6, with TRBD1 matching 8 bases. Germline V gene data show CDR1 as LGHDT and CDR2 as YNNKEL (reference sequence). The CDR3 sequence is 15 residues long. The ends lost 4 bases at V and 6 bases at J; junction bases unmatched: 5. CDR3 amino acids: CASSPGQGGNSPLHF. The CDR3 DNA follows: TGTGCCAGCAGCCCCGGACAGGGAGGTAATTCACCCCTCCACTTT. Looking up the rest from reference TRBV3-1 and TRBJ1-6 gives the full variable domain: DTAVSQTPKYLVTQMGNDKSIKCEQNLGHDTMYWYKQDSKKFLKIMFSYNNKELIINETVPNRFSPKSPDKAHLNLHINSLELGDSAVYFCASSPGQGGNSPLHFGNGTRLTVT.

This chain links TRBV5-1 with TRBJ1-1; a possible D gene is TRBD1 (6 bases). Trimming stripped 4 bases from V and 2 bases from J, with 12 bases between. From germline, CDR1 is SGHRS and CDR2 YFSETQ. The CDR3 has 14 residues. The CDR3 coding sequence is TGCGCCAGCAGCGTCCCGGGACACAACACTGAAGCTTTCTTT. Its protein product is CASSVPGHNTEAFF.

This clonotype showed up many times. The rearrangement links TRBV11-2 to TRBJ1-1; D ambiguous. Germline CDR1 reads SGHAT; CDR2 reads FQNNGV. V lost 4 bases to trimming and J lost 7 bases, with 13 bases between them. CDR3 length: 13 amino acids. CDR3 sequence: CASSSPLVFEAFF. CDR3 coding DNA: TGTGCCAGCAGCTCCCCACTGGTCTTTGAAGCTTTCTTT.